This entry lists 17 T cell receptor beta chains sequenced from one sample in a study of OX40 agonist ivuxolimab in advanced cancers. Assay: immunoSEQ multiplex PCR; the TCRdb copy retains only in-frame clones and omits some. Counted here are tens of thousands of clones, over 75% occurring once; the ten biggest clones make up approximately 0.4%. The sequencing here drew on CD4+ or CD8+ T cells sorted from blood, taken in a trial of the OX40 agonist ivuxolimab. All receptors derive from an adult with an advanced solid tumor such as melanoma, head and neck, liver or kidney cancer.

V and J are TRBV12-5 and TRBJ2-1; D gene ambiguous. The CDR3 totals 11 residues. V was trimmed by 1 base and J by 12 bases, leaving 7 bases between them. Per germline, CDR1 LGHNT and CDR2 FRNRAP. The CDR3 loop is CASGLDSLQFF. CDR3 in DNA: TGTGCTAGTGGTTTGGACAGTCTGCAGTTCTTC.

About this clone itself: Compared with germline, one end of the junction differs, possibly owing to a read error. The chain has TRBV11-2 and TRBJ2-2, with 10 bases aligning to TRBD2. This CDR3 region has 15 residues. CDR1 SGHAT and CDR2 FQNNGV come from the germline V gene. The CDR3 bases are TGTGCCAGCATCTTAGCGGGAGGATCCACCGGGGAGCTGTTTTTT. This encodes CASILAGGSTGELFF.

V gene TRBV5-1 combines with J gene TRBJ2-1; tentatively, D is TRBD2 (5 bases). Germline CDR1 is SGHRS and CDR2 is YFSETQ. Trimming took off 0 bases at V and 5 bases at J, with 12 bases between the two ends. There are 15 residues in the CDR3. The chain's CDR3 is CASSLGLAANNEQFF. DNA of the CDR3: TGCGCCAGCAGCTTGGGTCTAGCTGCCAACAATGAGCAGTTCTTC.

This chain uses TRBV6-1 with TRBJ1-5, with 9 bases identical to TRBD1. Germline CDR1 reads MNHNS; CDR2 reads SASEGT. This CDR3 contains 15 residues. Trimming at V came to 4 bases and at J to 7 bases, leaving 8 bases not matched to a gene. The CDR3 loop is CASSVGQGSFQPQHF. The DNA for the CDR3 is TGTGCCAGCAGTGTAGGACAGGGGTCCTTCCAGCCCCAGCATTTT.

V gene TRBV11-2 combines with J gene TRBJ1-1; 7 bases match TRBD1. This CDR3 comprises 14 residues. J lost 1 base, V lost 5 bases, and 4 bases had no gene match. Germline V gene lookup returns CDR1 SGHAT and CDR2 FQNNGV. CDR3 in amino acids: CASSPGQPNTEAFF. CDR3 in DNA: TGTGCCAGCAGCCCGGGACAGCCGAACACTGAAGCTTTCTTT.

The sample holds a few counts of this clone. The CDR3 loop reads CASTLRDISNQPQHF. The DNA of the CDR3 is TGTGCCAGCACGCTCCGGGACATCAGCAATCAGCCCCAGCATTTT. This chain links TRBV2 with TRBJ1-5, with D possibly being TRBD1 (6 bases). The CDR3 loop spans 15 amino acids. Germline CDR1 is SNHLY and CDR2 is FYNNEI. Trimming left V 7 bases short and J 1 base short, with 14 bases between.

The rearrangement links TRBV5-1 to TRBJ2-2; the D gene is possibly TRBD2 (6 bases). Germline loops: CDR1 SGHRS, CDR2 YFSETQ. Trimming removed 5 bases from V and 1 base from J, with 9 bases in between. This CDR3 contains 14 residues. This CDR3 reads CASREGGNTGELFF. The CDR3 bases are TGCGCCAGCAGGGAGGGAGGGAACACCGGGGAGCTGTTTTTT.

The V and J genes are TRBV30 and TRBJ2-3; D not resolved. There are 11 residues in the CDR3. Germline V CDR1 and CDR2: GTSNPN, SVGIG (reference sequence). The V end lost 0 bases, the J end lost 3 bases, and 1 base lay between the germline ends. CDR3 coding DNA: TGTGCCTGGAGTGTAACAGATACGCAGTATTTT. Translating it yields CAWSVTDTQYF.

The chain combines TRBV30 with TRBJ1-5; no reliable D call. Germline V gene sequence: CDR1 GTSNPN, CDR2 SVGIG (reference sequence). The CDR3 length is 15 residues. The germline V and J ends were trimmed by 5 bases and 2 bases, with 16 bases remaining between them. The CDR3 protein is CAWETQEGGNQPQHF. The CDR3 DNA follows: TGTGCCTGGGAAACCCAGGAGGGTGGCAATCAGCCCCAGCATTTT.

The chain couples TRBV9 to TRBJ1-5, with D possibly being TRBD1 (5 bases). Trimming took 0 bases from V and 3 from J, leaving 13 bases between them. Germline CDR1 SGDLS, CDR2 YYNGEE. The CDR3 sequence is 16 residues long. As DNA, the CDR3 is TGTGCCAGCAGCGTAGGACCGACAGAGCCCAATCAGCCCCAGCATTTT. Its translation is CASSVGPTEPNQPQHF.

The chain recombines TRBV20-1 with TRBJ1-1, with no clear D. Trimming stripped 7 bases from V and 1 base from J, with 7 bases between. The CDR3 spans 11 residues. The germline CDR1 and CDR2 sequences are DFQATT and SNEGSKA (reference sequence). The CDR3 DNA follows: TGCAGTGGGCGGGCGAACACTGAAGCTTTCTTT. As protein: CSGRANTEAFF.

The count of this clone is one. The rearrangement joins TRBV11-2 to TRBJ2-3; D gene uncertain. Between the trimmed V and J ends, which lost 1 base and 0 bases, there was a span of 14 bases. Germline assignment: CDR1 SGHAT and CDR2 FQNNGV. The CDR3 is made up of 17 amino acids. Here the CDR3 reads CASSLVHPVASTDTQYF. In DNA, the CDR3 is TGTGCCAGCAGCTTAGTCCATCCGGTCGCGAGCACAGATACGCAGTATTTT.

This sequence joins TRBV5-1 and TRBJ2-7; D tentatively fits TRBD1 or TRBD2 (5 bases each). This CDR3 spans 18 amino acids. CDR1 is SGHRS and CDR2 is YFSETQ in the germline V gene. The V end was cut by 0 bases, the J end by 3 bases, with 22 bases between. This CDR3 reads CASSLAISGPVGVYEQYF. CDR3 nucleotides: TGCGCCAGCAGCTTGGCAATTTCGGGACCTGTTGGAGTCTACGAGCAGTACTTC.

This chain joins TRBV6-5 and TRBJ2-2, with a possible D match to TRBD1 (6 bases). Germline CDR1 MNHEY, CDR2 SVGAGI. The CDR3 is made up of 13 amino acids. The V end lost 6 bases, the J end lost 5 bases, and 10 bases lay between the germline ends. The CDR3 DNA follows: TGTGCCAGCAGCATACAGGGAACCGGGGAGCTGTTTTTT. Translated: CASSIQGTGELFF.

V and J are TRBV6-6 and TRBJ2-1; TRBD2 is a possible D gene (6 bases). V lost 7 bases, J lost 5 bases, and 21 bases lay in between. The CDR3 extends over 16 amino acids. The V gene's germline CDR1 is MNHNY and CDR2 SVGAGI (reference sequence). The DNA for the CDR3 is TGTGCCAGCAACCCCGGGCATAGCGGAAAGAACAATGAGCAGTTCTTC. Protein sequence: CASNPGHSGKNNEQFF.

The sample holds one count of this clone. The chain employs TRBV6-5 and TRBJ2-7; the D gene is possibly TRBD1 (6 bases). Looked up from germline, CDR1 is MNHEY and CDR2 is SVGAGI. CDR3 length equals 14 residues. The V end was cut by 7 bases, the J end by 0 bases, with 13 bases between. CDR3 nucleotides: TGTGCCAGCAAGCGGACAGTGAGCTCCTACGAGCAGTACTTC. Protein product: CASKRTVSSYEQYF.

The CDR3 spells CASRQEMNTEAFF. The CDR3 nucleotides are TGTGCCAGCCGACAGGAAATGAACACTGAAGCTTTCTTT. This chain joins TRBV2 and TRBJ1-1; TRBD1 might be the D (6 bases). Per germline, CDR1 SNHLY and CDR2 FYNNEI. V lost 8 bases, J lost 0 bases, and 10 bases lay in between. The CDR3 has 13 amino acids. The full variable domain, its missing parts supplied by reference TRBV2 and TRBJ1-1, is EPEVTQTPSHQVTQMGQEVILRCVPISNHLYFYWYRQILGQKVEFLVSFYNNEISEKSEIFDDQFSVERPDGSNFTLKIRSTKLEDSAMYFCASRQEMNTEAFFGQGTRLTVV.